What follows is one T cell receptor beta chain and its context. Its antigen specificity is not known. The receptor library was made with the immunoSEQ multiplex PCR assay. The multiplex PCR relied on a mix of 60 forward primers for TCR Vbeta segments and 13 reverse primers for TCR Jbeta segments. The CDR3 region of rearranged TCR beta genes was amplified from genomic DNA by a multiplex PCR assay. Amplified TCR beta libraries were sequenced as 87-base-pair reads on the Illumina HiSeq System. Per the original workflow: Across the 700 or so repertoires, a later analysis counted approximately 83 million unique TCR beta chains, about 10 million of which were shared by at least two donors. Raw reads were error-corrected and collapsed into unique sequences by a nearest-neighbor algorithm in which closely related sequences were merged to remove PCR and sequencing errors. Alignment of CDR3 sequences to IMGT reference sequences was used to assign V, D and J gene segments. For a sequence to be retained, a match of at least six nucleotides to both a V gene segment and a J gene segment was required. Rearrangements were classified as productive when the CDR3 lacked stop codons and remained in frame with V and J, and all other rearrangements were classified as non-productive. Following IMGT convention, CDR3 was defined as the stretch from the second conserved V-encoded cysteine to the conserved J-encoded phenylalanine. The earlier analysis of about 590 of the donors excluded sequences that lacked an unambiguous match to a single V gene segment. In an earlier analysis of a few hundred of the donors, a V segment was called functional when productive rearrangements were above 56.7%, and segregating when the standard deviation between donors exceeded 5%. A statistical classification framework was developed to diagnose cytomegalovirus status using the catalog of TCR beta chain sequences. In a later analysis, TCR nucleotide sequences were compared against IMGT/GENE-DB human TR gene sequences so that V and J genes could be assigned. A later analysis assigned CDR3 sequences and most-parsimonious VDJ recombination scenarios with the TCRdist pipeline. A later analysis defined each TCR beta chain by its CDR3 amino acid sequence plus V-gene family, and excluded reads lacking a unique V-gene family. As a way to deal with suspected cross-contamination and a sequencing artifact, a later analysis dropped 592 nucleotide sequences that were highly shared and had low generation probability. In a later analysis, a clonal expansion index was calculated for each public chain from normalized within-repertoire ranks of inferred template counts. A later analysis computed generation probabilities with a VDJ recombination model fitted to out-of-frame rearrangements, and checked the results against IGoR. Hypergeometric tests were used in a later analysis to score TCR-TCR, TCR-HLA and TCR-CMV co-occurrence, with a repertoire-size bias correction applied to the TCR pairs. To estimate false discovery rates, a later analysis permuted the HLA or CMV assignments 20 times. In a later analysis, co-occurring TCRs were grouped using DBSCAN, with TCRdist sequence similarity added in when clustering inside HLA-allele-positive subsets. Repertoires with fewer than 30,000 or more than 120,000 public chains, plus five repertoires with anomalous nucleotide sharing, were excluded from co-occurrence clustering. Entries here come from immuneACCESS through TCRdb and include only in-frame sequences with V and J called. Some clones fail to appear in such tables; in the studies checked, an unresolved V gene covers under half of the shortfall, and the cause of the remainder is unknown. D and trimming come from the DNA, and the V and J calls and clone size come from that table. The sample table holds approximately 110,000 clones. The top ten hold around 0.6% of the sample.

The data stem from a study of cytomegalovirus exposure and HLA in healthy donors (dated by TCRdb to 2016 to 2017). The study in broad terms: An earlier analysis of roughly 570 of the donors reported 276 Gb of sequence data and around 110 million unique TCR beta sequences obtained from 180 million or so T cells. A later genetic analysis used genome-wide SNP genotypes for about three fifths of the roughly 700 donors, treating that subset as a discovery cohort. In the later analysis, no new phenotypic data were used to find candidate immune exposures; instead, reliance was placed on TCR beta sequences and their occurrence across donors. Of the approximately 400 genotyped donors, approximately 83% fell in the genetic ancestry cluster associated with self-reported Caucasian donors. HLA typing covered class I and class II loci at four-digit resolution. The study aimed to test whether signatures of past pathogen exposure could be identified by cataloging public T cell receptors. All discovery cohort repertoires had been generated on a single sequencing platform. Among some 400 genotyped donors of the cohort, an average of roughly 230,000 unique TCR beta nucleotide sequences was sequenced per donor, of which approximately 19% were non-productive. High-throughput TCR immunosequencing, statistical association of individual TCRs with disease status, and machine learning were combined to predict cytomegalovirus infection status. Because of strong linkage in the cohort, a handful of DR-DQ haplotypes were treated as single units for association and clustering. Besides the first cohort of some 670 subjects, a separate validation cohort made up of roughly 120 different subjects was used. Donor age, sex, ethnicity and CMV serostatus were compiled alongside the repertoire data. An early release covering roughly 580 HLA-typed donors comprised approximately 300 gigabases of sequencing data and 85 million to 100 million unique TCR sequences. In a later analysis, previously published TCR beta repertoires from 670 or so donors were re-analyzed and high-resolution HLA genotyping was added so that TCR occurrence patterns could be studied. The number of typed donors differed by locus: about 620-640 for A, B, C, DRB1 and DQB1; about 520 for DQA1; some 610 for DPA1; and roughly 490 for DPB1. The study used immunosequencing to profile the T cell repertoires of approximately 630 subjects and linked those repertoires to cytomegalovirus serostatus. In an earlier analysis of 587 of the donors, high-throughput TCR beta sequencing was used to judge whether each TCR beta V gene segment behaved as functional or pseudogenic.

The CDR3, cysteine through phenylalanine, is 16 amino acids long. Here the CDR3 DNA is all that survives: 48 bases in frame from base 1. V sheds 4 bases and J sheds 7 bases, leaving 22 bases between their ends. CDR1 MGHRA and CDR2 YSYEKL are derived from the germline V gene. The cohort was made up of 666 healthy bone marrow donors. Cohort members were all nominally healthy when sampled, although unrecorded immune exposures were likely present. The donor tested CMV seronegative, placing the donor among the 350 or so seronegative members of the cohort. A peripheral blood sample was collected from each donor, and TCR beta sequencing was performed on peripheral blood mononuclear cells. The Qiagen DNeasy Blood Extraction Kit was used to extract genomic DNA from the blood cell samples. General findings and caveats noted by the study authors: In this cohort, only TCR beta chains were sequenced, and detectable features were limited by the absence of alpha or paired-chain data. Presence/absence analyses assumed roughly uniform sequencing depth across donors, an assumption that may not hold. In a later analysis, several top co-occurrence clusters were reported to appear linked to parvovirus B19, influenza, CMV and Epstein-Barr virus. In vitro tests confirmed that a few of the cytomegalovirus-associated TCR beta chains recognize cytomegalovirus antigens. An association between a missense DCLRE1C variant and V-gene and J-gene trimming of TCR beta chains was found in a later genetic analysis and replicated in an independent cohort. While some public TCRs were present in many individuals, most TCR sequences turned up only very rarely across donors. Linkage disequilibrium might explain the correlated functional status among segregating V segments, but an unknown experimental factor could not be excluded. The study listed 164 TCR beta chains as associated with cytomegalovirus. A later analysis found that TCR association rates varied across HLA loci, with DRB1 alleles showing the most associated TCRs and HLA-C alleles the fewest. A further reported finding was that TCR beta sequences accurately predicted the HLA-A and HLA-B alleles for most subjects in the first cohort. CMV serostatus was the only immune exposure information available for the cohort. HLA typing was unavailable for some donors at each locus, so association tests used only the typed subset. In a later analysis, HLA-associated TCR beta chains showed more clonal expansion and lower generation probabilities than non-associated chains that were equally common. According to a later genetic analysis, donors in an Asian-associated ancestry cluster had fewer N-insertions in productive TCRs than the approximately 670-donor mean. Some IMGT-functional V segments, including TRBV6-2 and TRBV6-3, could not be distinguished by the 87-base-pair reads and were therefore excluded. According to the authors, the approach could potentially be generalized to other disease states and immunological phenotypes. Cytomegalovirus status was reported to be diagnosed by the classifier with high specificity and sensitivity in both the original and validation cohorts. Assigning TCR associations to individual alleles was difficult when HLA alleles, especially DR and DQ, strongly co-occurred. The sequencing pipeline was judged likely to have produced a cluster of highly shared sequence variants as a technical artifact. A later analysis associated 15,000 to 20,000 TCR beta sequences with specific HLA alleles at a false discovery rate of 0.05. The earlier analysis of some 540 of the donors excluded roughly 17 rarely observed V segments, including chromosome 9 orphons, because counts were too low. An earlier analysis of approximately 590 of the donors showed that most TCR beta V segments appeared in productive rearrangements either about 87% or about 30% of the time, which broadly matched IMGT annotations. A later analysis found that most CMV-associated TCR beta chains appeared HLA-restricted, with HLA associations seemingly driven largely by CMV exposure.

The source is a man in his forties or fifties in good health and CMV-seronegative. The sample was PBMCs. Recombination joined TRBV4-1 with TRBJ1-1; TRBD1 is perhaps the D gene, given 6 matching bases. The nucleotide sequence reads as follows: TGCGCCAGCAGCCTTAGAGACCACAGGGCGGTAGGTGAAGCTTTCTTT. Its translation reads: CASSLRDHRAVGEAFF.